One sample yielded the 19 T cell receptor beta chains listed below, sequenced in a study of radiation and T cells in renal cell carcinoma. Assay: immunoSEQ multiplex PCR; the TCRdb copy retains only in-frame clones and omits some. The table includes roughly 78,000 clones, more than 75% detected once. The time point: blood 2 weeks post-SBRT. Treatment denoted: 15 Gy SBRT to primary tumor, nephrectomy 4 weeks later. The sample was blood, taken from a patient whose treatment included radiotherapy and nephrectomy. The source of these receptors is a man aged 60 to 75 with renal cell carcinoma.

This clone has more than one count but fewer than ten. The CDR3 reads CASSQDSRQGGQPQHF. DNA of the CDR3: TGCGCCAGCAGCCAAGATTCCAGGCAGGGGGGTCAGCCCCAGCATTTT. V and J are TRBV4-1 and TRBJ1-5; 7 bases fit TRBD1. The CDR3 extends over 16 amino acids. The ends lost 0 bases at V and 6 bases at J; junction bases unmatched: 8. CDR1 and CDR2 (germline): MGHRA, YSYEKL.

The chain uses TRBV28 and TRBJ2-1, with D perhaps TRBD2 (6 bases). The CDR3 loop spans 12 amino acids. Trimming took 0 bases from V and 9 from J, leaving 6 bases between them. CDR1 is MDHEN and CDR2 is SYDVKM in the germline V gene. The CDR3 spells CASSLWGGEQFF. The CDR3 bases are TGTGCCAGCAGTTTATGGGGGGGTGAGCAGTTCTTC.

V is TRBV7-3 and J is TRBJ1-5; possible D gene TRBD1, 6 bases. Trimming cost V 1 base and J 5 bases, with 6 bases left between them. The CDR3 sequence is 13 residues long. Germline values: CDR1 SGHTA, CDR2 FQGTGA. CDR3 nucleotides: TGTGCCAGCAGCTTAAACAGGGATCAGCCCCAGCATTTT. Its protein is CASSLNRDQPQHF.

The sample holds a few counts of this clone. The gene calls are TRBV28 and TRBJ1-5; 9 nucleotides line up with TRBD1. With 4 bases clipped from V and 7 bases from J, the junction kept 11 bases outside the gene matches. Germline V lookup: CDR1 MDHEN, CDR2 SYDVKM. The CDR3 runs to 16 residues. The CDR3 bases are TGTGCCAGCAGTTATAATTCCGGGACAGGGAACCAGCCCCAGCATTTT. Translating gives CASSYNSGTGNQPQHF.

The J gene is TRBJ1-4, the V gene TRBV7-2; D is undetermined. The V gene lost 5 bases and the J gene lost 0 bases, with 7 bases spanning the gap. Germline loops: CDR1 SGHTA, CDR2 FQGNSA. The CDR3 totals 14 residues. The CDR3 protein is CASSIQPTNEKLFF. CDR3 sequence (DNA): TGTGCCAGCAGCATACAGCCAACTAATGAAAAACTGTTTTTT.

V gene TRBV7-9 combines with J gene TRBJ2-1, with 11 bases that match TRBD2. The V segment lost 5 bases and the J segment 2 bases; nucleotides outside the gene matches: 5. Looked up from germline, CDR1 is SEHNR and CDR2 is FQNEAQ (reference sequence). The CDR3 runs to 16 residues. CDR3 nucleotides: TGTGCCAGCAGCCATAGCGGGAGGGGGCCCTACAATGAGCAGTTCTTC. Amino acid sequence: CASSHSGRGPYNEQFF.

This sequence joins TRBV2 and TRBJ2-5, with D unclear. Trimming took 6 bases from V and 5 from J, leaving 16 bases between them. CDR1 and CDR2 from the germline V gene are SNHLY and FYNNEI. This CDR3 contains 14 residues. The CDR3 DNA sequence: TGTGCCAGCAGCCTCCGGGCCCCTGGGGAGACCCAGTACTTC. Translation gives CASSLRAPGETQYF.

The V call is TRBV14, the J call TRBJ1-4; 12 bases match TRBD1. The J segment lost 3 bases and the V segment lost 0 bases, leaving 8 bases of the junction unmatched. Germline CDR1 and CDR2: SGHDN and FVKESK. This CDR3 has 19 amino acids. CDR3 sequence reads: CASSQDTRDRGRSNEKLFF. CDR3 sequence (DNA): TGTGCCAGCAGCCAAGATACGAGGGACAGGGGGCGATCTAATGAAAAACTGTTTTTT. Complete variable domain (other parts from reference TRBV14 and TRBJ1-4): EAGVTQFPSHSVIEKGQTVTLRCDPISGHDNLYWYRRVMGKEIKFLLHFVKESKQDESGMPNNRFLAERTGGTYSTLKVQPAELEDSGVYFCASSQDTRDRGRSNEKLFFGSGTQLSVL.

The chain is built from TRBV19 and TRBJ2-1; 9 nucleotides match TRBD1. The CDR3 sequence is 14 residues long. J gave up 5 bases and V 4 bases, and 3 bases lay outside the gene matches. The V gene's germline CDR1 is LNHDA and CDR2 SQIVND (reference sequence). CDR3 residues: CASSTGQGNNEQFF. In nucleotides, the CDR3 is TGTGCCAGTAGTACCGGACAGGGGAACAATGAGCAGTTCTTC.

The chain's CDR3 is CASSPPRMSTYNEQFF. As DNA, the CDR3 is TGTGCCAGCTCACCACCGCGGATGAGCACCTACAATGAGCAGTTCTTC. V gene TRBV18 combines with J gene TRBJ2-1; D unclear. Germline V gene sequence: CDR1 KGHSH, CDR2 LQKENI. The germline V and J ends were trimmed by 0 bases and 2 bases, with 11 bases remaining between them. CDR3 size: 16 residues.

This chain joins TRBV18 and TRBJ1-2, with D possibly matching TRBD1 (5 bases). CDR3 length: 13 residues. Germline V gene data show CDR1 as KGHSH and CDR2 as LQKENI. V dropped 3 bases and J dropped 3 bases, with 8 bases sitting between them. Written as DNA, the CDR3 is TGTGCCAGCTCACCTGGGGGAGACTATGGCTACACCTTC. Its translation: CASSPGGDYGYTF.

The chain carries TRBV29-1 and TRBJ2-7; 8 bases match TRBD2. The germline V gene encodes CDR1 SQVTM and CDR2 ANQGSEA. CDR3 size: 13 residues. Trimming removed 7 bases from V and 4 bases from J; junction bases left unmatched: 9. CDR3 sequence: CSAGTTSVYEQYF. CDR3 DNA sequence: TGCAGCGCTGGAACGACTAGCGTGTACGAGCAGTACTTC.

The chain has TRBV9 and TRBJ2-5, with TRBD1 as a possible D gene (6 bases). Between the trimmed V and J ends, which lost 3 bases and 0 bases, there was a span of 6 bases. The CDR3 is made up of 13 amino acids. From germline, CDR1 is SGDLS and CDR2 YYNGEE. The CDR3: CASSAGDQETQYF. The DNA of the CDR3 is TGTGCCAGCAGCGCAGGGGACCAAGAGACCCAGTACTTC.

This clone is labeled as medium-sized. The same CDR3 is also encoded by other DNA sequences in this sample. The chain uses TRBV7-3 and TRBJ2-6; no definite D call. CDR3 length: 15 amino acids. The V end lost 5 bases, the J end lost 4 bases, and 12 bases lay between the germline ends. The germline V gene has CDR1 SGHTA and CDR2 FQGTGA. The CDR3 reads CASSASGTGANVLTF. The DNA of the CDR3 is TGTGCCAGCAGCGCGTCAGGAACCGGGGCCAACGTCCTGACTTTC.

The V and J genes are TRBV6-1 and TRBJ2-5, with D maybe TRBD2 (5 bases). Germline lookup yields CDR1 MNHNS and CDR2 SASEGT. This CDR3 spans 13 amino acids. Trimming stripped 0 bases from V and 5 bases from J, with 7 bases between. The CDR3 protein is CASSEARVETQYF. CDR3 nucleotide sequence: TGTGCCAGCAGTGAAGCGAGGGTGGAGACCCAGTACTTC.

This rearrangement joins TRBV13 to TRBJ2-7; D remains unclear. The V end lost 0 bases, the J end lost 3 bases, and 9 bases lay between the germline ends. This CDR3 region has 14 residues. The germline V gene encodes CDR1 PRHDT and CDR2 FYEKMQ (reference sequence). CDR3 DNA sequence: TGTGCCAGCAGCTTAGGACCGAGTAGCTACGAGCAGTACTTC. This translates into CASSLGPSSYEQYF.

The chain uses TRBV10-3 and TRBJ2-5, with a possible D match to TRBD2 (5 bases). With 6 bases removed from V and 5 bases from J, the gap between germline ends came to 16 bases. In germline, CDR1 is ENHRY, CDR2 SYGVKD. CDR3 size: 14 residues. CDR3 DNA: TGTGCCATCAGCGCTGAGGGTGGGCGGGAGACCCAGTACTTC. Amino acid sequence: CAISAEGGRETQYF.

The J gene is TRBJ1-4, the V gene TRBV15; tentatively, D is TRBD1 (6 bases). This CDR3 is 17 amino acids long. Looked up from germline, CDR1 is LNHNV and CDR2 is YYDKDF (reference sequence). Trimming stripped 3 bases from V and 0 bases from J, with 14 bases between. The CDR3 here is CATSRTTGFATNEKLFF. For the CDR3, the DNA is TGTGCCACCAGCAGGACGACAGGTTTCGCAACTAATGAAAAACTGTTTTTT.

The chain combines TRBV27 with TRBJ1-1; D unclear. V was shortened by 3 bases and J by 4 bases, with 12 bases between the two germline ends. Germline V gene data show CDR1 as MNHEY and CDR2 as SMNVEV (reference sequence). The CDR3 sequence is 14 residues long. The CDR3 DNA follows: TGTGCCAGCAGTTTCATGGGAAGGAGCACTGAAGCTTTCTTT. Translated: CASSFMGRSTEAFF.